These 5 T cell receptor beta chains came from one sample sequenced in a study of blood T cells in healthy people across ages. PCR was performed a second time for roughly 7 to 11 cycles using a sample-barcoded 5' primer and a J-beta primer mix. TCRdb recomputed calls from the 5' RACE reads with MiXCR, one row per CDR3 protein. Found here are 1.5 million to 2 million distinct CDR3 sequences, about 39% of them singletons; the top ten hold 23%. Sequenced input: blood. Every receptor here comes from a human donor in good health.

The chain couples TRBV5-1 to TRBJ2-2; 8 bases are a match to TRBD2. The junction had 3 bases not matched to a gene; V was cut back by 3 bases and J by 2 bases. The CDR3 loop spans 15 amino acids. Per the germline V gene, CDR1 is SGHRS and CDR2 is YFSETQ. CDR3 in DNA: TGCGCCAGCAGCTCGGGAGGGACAAACACCGGGGAGCTGTTTTTT. This translates into CASSSGGTNTGELFF.

V is TRBV5-6 and J is TRBJ2-5; no reliable D call. This CDR3 contains 15 residues. With 3 bases removed from V and 0 bases from J, the gap between germline ends came to 12 bases. Germline V CDR1 and CDR2: SGHDT, YYEEEE. CDR3 protein: CASSSRRPYQETQYF. The DNA for the CDR3 is TGTGCCAGCAGCTCCCGACGGCCGTACCAAGAGACCCAGTACTTC.

This clonotype has only a few counts. V is TRBV20-1 and J is TRBJ1-4; no reliable D call. The V gene's germline CDR1 is DFQATT and CDR2 SNEGSKA (reference sequence). The CDR3 is 15 amino acids. Trimming shortened V by 0 bases and J by 3 bases, and 11 bases separated the two germline ends. The CDR3 region has the DNA TGCAGTGCTAGAGATTTCGAGGGAGCTAATGAAAAACTGTTTTTT. Residues: CSARDFEGANEKLFF.

In this sample, this clonotype turned up many times. J is TRBJ1-2 and V is TRBV2, with 7 bases aligning to TRBD1. The CDR3 covers 13 residues. Germline loops: CDR1 SNHLY, CDR2 FYNNEI. Unmatched junction bases numbered 8, after V lost 9 bases and J lost 4 bases. Here the CDR3 DNA reads TGTGCCAGTTCTGAGGGGGCTGGCTATGGCTACACCTTC. Its protein product is CASSEGAGYGYTF.

This CDR3 reads CASSPEFRGPNEKLFF. The CDR3 DNA sequence: TGTGCCAGCAGCCCAGAGTTCAGGGGCCCTAATGAAAAACTGTTTTTT. The chain is built from TRBV12-3 or TRBV12-4 and TRBJ1-4; D is perhaps TRBD1 (6 bases). The CDR3 has 16 amino acids. Trimming left V 6 bases short and J 3 bases short, with 17 bases between.